This T cell receptor (beta chain) was sequenced during a study of T cell repertoires in cytomegalovirus infection. The ends were cut back, 10 bases at V and 1 base at J, with 13 bases in the middle. From germline, CDR1 is MNHNS and CDR2 SASEGT. The CDR3 covers 14 residues. One entry per CDR3 protein results from TCRdb running MiXCR on the reads. The sample has approximately 700,000 distinct CDR3 sequences; roughly a third are singletons. The receptor comes from a human donor in good health (CMV status not recorded). Some clones in this sample may be carry-over from other donors' samples. The V gene is TRBV6-1, the J gene TRBJ2-2, with D perhaps matching TRBD1 (6 bases). Specimen: PBMCs. Here the CDR3 DNA reads TGTGCCACCACGAGGGGACAGAACACCGGGGAGCTGTTTTTT. It specifies CATTRGQNTGELFF.